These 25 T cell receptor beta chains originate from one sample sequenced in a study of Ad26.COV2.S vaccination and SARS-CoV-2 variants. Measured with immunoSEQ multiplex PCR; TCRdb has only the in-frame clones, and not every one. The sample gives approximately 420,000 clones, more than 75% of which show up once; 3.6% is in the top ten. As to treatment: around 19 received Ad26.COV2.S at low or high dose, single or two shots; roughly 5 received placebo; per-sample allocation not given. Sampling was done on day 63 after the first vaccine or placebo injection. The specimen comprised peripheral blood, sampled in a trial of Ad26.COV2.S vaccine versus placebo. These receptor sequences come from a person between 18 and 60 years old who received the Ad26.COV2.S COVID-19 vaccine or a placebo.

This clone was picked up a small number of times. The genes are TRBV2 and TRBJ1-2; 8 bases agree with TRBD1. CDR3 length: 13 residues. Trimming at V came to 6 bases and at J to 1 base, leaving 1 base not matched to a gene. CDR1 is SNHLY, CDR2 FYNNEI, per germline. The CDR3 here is CASSDRGNYGYTF. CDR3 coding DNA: TGTGCCAGCAGCGACAGGGGTAACTATGGCTACACCTTC.

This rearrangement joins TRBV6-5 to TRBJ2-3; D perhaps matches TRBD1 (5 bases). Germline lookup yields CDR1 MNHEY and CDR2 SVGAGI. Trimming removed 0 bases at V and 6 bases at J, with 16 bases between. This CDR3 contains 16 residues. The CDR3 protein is CASSYSGVASADTQYF. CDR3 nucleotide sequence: TGTGCCAGCAGTTACTCAGGGGTAGCATCGGCGGATACGCAGTATTTT.

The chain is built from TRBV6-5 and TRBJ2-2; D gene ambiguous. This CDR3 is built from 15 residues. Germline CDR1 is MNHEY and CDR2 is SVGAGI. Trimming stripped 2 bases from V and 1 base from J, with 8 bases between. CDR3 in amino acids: CASSYSPRNTGELFF. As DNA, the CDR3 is TGTGCCAGCAGTTACAGTCCTCGGAACACCGGGGAGCTGTTTTTT.

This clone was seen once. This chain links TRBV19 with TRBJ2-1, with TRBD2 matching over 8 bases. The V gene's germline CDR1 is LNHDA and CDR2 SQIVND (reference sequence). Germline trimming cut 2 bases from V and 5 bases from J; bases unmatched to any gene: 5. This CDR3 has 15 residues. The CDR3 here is CASSIWTSSDNEQFF. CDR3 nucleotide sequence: TGTGCCAGTAGTATATGGACTAGCAGCGACAATGAGCAGTTCTTC.

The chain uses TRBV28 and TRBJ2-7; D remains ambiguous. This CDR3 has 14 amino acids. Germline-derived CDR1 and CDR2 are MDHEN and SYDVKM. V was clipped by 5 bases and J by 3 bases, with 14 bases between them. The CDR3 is CASSRPTSGYEQYF. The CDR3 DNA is TGTGCCAGCAGTCGACCTACTTCAGGCTACGAGCAGTACTTC.

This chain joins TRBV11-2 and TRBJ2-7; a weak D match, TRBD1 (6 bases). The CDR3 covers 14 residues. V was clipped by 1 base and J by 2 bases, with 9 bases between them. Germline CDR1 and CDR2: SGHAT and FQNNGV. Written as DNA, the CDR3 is TGTGCCAGCAGCTTAGCGACAGGAGCCTACGAGCAGTACTTC. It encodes CASSLATGAYEQYF. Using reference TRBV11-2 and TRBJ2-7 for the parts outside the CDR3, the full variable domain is EAGVAQSPRYKIIEKRQSVAFWCNPISGHATLYWYQQILGQGPKLLIQFQNNGVVDDSQLPKDRFSAERLKGVDSTLKIQPAKLEDSAVYLCASSLATGAYEQYFGPGTRLTVT.

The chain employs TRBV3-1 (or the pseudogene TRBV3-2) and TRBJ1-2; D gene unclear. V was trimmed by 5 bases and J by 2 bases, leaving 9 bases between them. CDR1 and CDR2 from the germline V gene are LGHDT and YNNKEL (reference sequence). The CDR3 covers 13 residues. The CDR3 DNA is TGTGCCAGCAGCTGGGCTGGAAACTATGGCTACACCTTC. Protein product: CASSWAGNYGYTF.

The CDR3 spells CASSLSSRAFYEQYF. The CDR3 DNA reads TGTGCCAGCAGTTTATCTTCACGGGCTTTCTACGAGCAGTACTTC. The V call is TRBV28, the J call TRBJ2-7; no firm D call. Germline V CDR1 and CDR2: MDHEN, SYDVKM. V was trimmed by 1 base and J by 3 bases, leaving 13 bases between them. There are 15 residues in the CDR3.

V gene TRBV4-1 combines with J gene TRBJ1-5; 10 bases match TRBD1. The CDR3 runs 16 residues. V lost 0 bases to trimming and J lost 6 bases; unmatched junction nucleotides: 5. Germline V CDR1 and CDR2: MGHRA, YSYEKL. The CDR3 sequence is CASSQEGTGASQPQHF. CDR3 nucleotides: TGCGCCAGCAGCCAAGAAGGGACAGGGGCATCTCAGCCCCAGCATTTT.

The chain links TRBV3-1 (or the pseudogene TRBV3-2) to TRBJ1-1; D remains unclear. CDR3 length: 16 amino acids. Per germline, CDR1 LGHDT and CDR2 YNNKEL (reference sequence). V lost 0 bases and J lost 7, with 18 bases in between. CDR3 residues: CASSQDQAETTIEAFF. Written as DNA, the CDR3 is TGTGCCAGCAGCCAAGATCAGGCAGAAACAACAATTGAAGCTTTCTTT.

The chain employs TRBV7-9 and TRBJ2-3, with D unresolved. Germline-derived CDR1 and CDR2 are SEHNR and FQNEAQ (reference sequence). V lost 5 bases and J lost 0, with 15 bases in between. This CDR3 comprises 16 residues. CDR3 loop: CASSPLRTRSTDTQYF. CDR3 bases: TGTGCCAGCAGCCCTCTACGGACGCGTAGCACAGATACGCAGTATTTT.

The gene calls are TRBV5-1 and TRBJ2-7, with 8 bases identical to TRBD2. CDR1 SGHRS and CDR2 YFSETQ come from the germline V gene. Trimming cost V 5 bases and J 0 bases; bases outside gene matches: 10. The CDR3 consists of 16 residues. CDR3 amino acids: CASRRGAGVSSYEQYF. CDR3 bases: TGCGCCAGCAGACGGGGAGCGGGGGTAAGCTCCTACGAGCAGTACTTC.

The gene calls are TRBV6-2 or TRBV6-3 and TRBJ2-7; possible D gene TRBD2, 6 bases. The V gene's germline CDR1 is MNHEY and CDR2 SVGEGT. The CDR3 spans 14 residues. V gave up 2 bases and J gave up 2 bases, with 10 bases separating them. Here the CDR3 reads CASSYKEGPYEQYF. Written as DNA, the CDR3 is TGTGCCAGCAGTTACAAGGAGGGACCCTACGAGCAGTACTTC.

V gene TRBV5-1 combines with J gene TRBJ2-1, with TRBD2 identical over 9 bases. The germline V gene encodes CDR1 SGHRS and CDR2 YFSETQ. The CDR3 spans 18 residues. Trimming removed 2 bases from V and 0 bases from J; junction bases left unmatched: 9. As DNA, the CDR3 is TGCGCCAGCAGCTTATTATTACCTAGCGGGAACTCCTACAATGAGCAGTTCTTC. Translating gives CASSLLLPSGNSYNEQFF. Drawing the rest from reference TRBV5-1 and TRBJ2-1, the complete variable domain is KAGVTQTPRYLIKTRGQQVTLSCSPISGHRSVSWYQQTPGQGLQFLFEYFSETQRNKGNFPGRFSGRQFSNSRSEMNVSTLELGDSALYLCASSLLLPSGNSYNEQFFGPGTRLTVL.

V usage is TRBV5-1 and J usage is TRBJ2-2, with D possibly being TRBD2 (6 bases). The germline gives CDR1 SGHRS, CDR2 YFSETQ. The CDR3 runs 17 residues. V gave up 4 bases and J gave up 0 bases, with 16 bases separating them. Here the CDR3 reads CASSSGGWATNTGELFF. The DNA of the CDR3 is TGCGCCAGCAGCAGTGGGGGGTGGGCCACGAACACCGGGGAGCTGTTTTTT.

In nucleotides, the CDR3 is TGCGCCAGCAGCCAAGCACCGCCGGGCCCCCACACCAATGAGCAGTTCTTC. Amino acids: CASSQAPPGPHTNEQFF. The chain couples TRBV4-3 to TRBJ2-1; D is unresolved. CDR1 and CDR2 (germline): LGHNA, YSLEER. This CDR3 comprises 17 residues. Trimming stripped 1 base from V and 6 bases from J, with 19 bases between.

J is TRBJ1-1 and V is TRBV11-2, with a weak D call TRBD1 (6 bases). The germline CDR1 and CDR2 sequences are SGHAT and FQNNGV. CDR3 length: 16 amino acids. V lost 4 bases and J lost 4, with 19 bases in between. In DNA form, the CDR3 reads TGTGCCAGCAGCTCTGACCGCGCAGGGGCGGGCACTGAAGCTTTCTTT. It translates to CASSSDRAGAGTEAFF.

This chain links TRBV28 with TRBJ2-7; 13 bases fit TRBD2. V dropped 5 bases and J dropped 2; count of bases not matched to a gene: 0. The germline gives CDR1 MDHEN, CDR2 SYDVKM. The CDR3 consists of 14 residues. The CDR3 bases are TGTGCCAGCAGTGGACTAGCGGGAGCCTACGAGCAGTACTTC. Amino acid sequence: CASSGLAGAYEQYF.

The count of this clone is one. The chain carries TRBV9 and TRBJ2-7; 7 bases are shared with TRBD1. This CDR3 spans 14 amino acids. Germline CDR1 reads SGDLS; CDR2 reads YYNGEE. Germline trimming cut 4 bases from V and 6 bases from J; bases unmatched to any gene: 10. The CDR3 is CASSPPGGYGEQYF. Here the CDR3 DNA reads TGTGCCAGCAGCCCACCAGGGGGTTACGGCGAGCAGTACTTC.

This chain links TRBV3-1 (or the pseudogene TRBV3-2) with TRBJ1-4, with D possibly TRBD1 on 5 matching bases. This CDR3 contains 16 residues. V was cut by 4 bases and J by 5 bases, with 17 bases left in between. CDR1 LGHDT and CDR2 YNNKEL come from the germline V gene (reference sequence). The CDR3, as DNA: TGTGCCAGCAGCCGGGACCACGGGGACCCAAATGAAAAACTGTTTTTT. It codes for CASSRDHGDPNEKLFF.

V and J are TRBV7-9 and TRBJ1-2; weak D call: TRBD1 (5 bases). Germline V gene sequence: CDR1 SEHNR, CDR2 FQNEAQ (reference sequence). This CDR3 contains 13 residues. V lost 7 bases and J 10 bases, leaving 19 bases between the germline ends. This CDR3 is CASTRGAGTHYTF. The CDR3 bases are TGTGCCAGCACCCGCGGGGCCGGGACCCACTACACCTTC.

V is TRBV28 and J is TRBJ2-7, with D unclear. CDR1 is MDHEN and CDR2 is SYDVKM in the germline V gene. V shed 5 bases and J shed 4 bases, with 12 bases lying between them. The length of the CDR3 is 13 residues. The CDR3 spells CASSAYRAYEQYF. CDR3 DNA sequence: TGTGCCAGCAGTGCCTACCGGGCATACGAGCAGTACTTC.

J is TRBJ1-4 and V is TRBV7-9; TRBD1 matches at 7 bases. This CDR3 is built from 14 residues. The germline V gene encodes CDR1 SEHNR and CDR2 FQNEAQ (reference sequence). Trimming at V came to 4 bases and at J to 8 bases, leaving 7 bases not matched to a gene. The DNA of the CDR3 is TGTGCCAGCAGCTACAGACAGGGCGAAGAAAAACTGTTTTTT. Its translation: CASSYRQGEEKLFF.

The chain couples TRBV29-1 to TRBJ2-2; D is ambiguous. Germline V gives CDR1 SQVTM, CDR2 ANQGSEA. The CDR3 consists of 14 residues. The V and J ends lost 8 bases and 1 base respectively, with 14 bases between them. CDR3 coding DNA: TGCAGCTCACTCGGTGACGGGAACACCGGGGAGCTGTTTTTT. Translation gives CSSLGDGNTGELFF.

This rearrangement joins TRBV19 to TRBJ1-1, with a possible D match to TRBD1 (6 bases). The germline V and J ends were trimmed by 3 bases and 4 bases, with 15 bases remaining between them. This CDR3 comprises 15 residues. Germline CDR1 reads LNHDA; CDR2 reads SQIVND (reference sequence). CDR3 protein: CASSIYNREVTEAFF. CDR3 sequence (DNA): TGTGCCAGTAGTATTTATAACAGGGAAGTCACTGAAGCTTTCTTT.